The entry that follows covers one T cell receptor beta chain sequence. Profiled with immunoSEQ multiplex PCR; TCRdb holds only in-frame clones, not every one. The sample carries around 720,000 clones, around 78% recorded once. The CDR3 runs to 13 residues. In germline, CDR1 is SGHRS, CDR2 YFSETQ. V lost 0 bases and J lost 5, with 9 bases in between. These data originate in a study of shared clonotypes between healthy human individuals. This TCR derives from a woman aged 30 to 39 in good health. The V gene is TRBV5-1, the J gene TRBJ2-7; no reliable D call. The material sequenced was memory CD4+ T cells sorted from blood. Specified subset: CD45RA-negative fraction. The chain's CDR3 is CASSLANKNEQYF. In DNA, the CDR3 is TGCGCCAGCAGCTTGGCGAATAAAAACGAGCAGTACTTC.